This passage covers 20 T cell receptor beta chains from one sample sequenced in a study of shared clonotypes between healthy human individuals. The data were produced by immunoSEQ multiplex PCR, yet TCRdb's version contains in-frame clones alone and is incomplete. The sample holds millions of clones, under 95% seen once. Only CD45RO-negative cells positively selected for CCR7 counted as naive CD8 cells, so terminally differentiated effector memory CD45RA+ cells were excluded. Sequenced: naive CD8+ T cells from PBMCs. All receptors derive from a man aged 18-30 years in good health. Some clones in this sample may be carry-over from other donors' samples.

The chain has TRBV9 and TRBJ2-5, with D possibly being TRBD1 or TRBD2 (6 bases each). V lost 1 base to trimming and J lost 7 bases, with 11 bases between them. Germline CDR1 and CDR2: SGDLS and YYNGEE. CDR3 length equals 13 residues. DNA of the CDR3: TGTGCCAGCAGCGTACGGGGGCTTGGGACCCAGTACTTC. Protein product: CASSVRGLGTQYF.

J is TRBJ2-2 and V is TRBV28, with 10 bases identical to TRBD1. The CDR3 sequence is 15 residues long. CDR1 is MDHEN and CDR2 is SYDVKM in the germline V gene. The ends lost 5 bases at V and 2 bases at J; junction bases unmatched: 2. The CDR3 reads CASSQTGGNTGELFF. The CDR3 region has the DNA TGTGCCAGCAGTCAGACAGGGGGCAACACCGGGGAGCTGTTTTTT.

Only a few counts were recorded for this clone. The chain is built from TRBV5-1 and TRBJ2-1; 7 nucleotides line up with TRBD2. The germline CDR1 and CDR2 sequences are SGHRS and YFSETQ. V lost 1 base to trimming and J lost 2 bases; unmatched junction nucleotides: 6. CDR3 length: 16 residues. DNA of the CDR3: TGCGCCAGCAGCTTGCATCCTAGCGGTGCCTACAATGAGCAGTTCTTC. Encoded protein: CASSLHPSGAYNEQFF.

The CDR3 coding sequence is TGTGCCACCAGCAGAGACAGATTGAGCTCCTACGAGCAGTACTTC. Translating gives CATSRDRLSSYEQYF. The chain links TRBV15 to TRBJ2-7; D remains unclear. Germline CDR1 is LNHNV and CDR2 is YYDKDF (reference sequence). The CDR3 extends over 15 amino acids. With 0 bases removed from V and 0 bases from J, the gap between germline ends came to 9 bases. Using reference TRBV15 and TRBJ2-7 for the parts outside the CDR3, the full variable domain is DAMVIQNPRYQVTQFGKPVTLSCSQTLNHNVMYWYQQKSSQAPKLLFHYYDKDFNNEADTPDNFQSRRPNTSFCFLDIRSPGLGDTAMYLCATSRDRLSSYEQYFGPGTRLTVT.

V and J are TRBV7-9 and TRBJ2-7; tentative D call: TRBD2 (7 bases). Trimming took 6 bases from V and 0 from J, leaving 15 bases between them. Germline V lookup: CDR1 SEHNR, CDR2 FQNEAQ (reference sequence). CDR3 size: 15 residues. The CDR3 region has the DNA TGTGCCAGCAGTCGGGGGGACACGAACTCCTACGAGCAGTACTTC. It is translated as CASSRGDTNSYEQYF.

This clone was observed a single time. This chain uses TRBV19 with TRBJ2-1; unclear D gene. The germline V gene encodes CDR1 LNHDA and CDR2 SQIVND (reference sequence). The CDR3 totals 13 residues. Trimming shortened V by 0 bases and J by 7 bases, and 7 bases separated the two germline ends. The CDR3 loop reads CASSIDSGNEQFF. CDR3 nucleotides: TGTGCCAGTAGTATAGATTCCGGGAATGAGCAGTTCTTC.

This clone has only one observation. This chain links TRBV27 with TRBJ2-3; no definite D call. Trimming left V 7 bases short and J 6 bases short, with 14 bases between. Germline-derived CDR1 and CDR2 are MNHEY and SMNVEV (reference sequence). This CDR3 comprises 13 residues. In nucleotides, the CDR3 is TGTGCCAGCACCTCACCACCGGACGATACGCAGTATTTT. Protein: CASTSPPDDTQYF.

This clone has just a few counts. This chain links TRBV29-1 with TRBJ2-2, with 7 nucleotides matching TRBD1. This CDR3 region has 13 residues. The V gene's germline CDR1 is SQVTM and CDR2 ANQGSEA. The ends lost 2 bases at V and 7 bases at J; junction bases unmatched: 4. The CDR3 spells CSVEWQGDGELFF. The CDR3, as DNA: TGCAGCGTTGAATGGCAGGGGGACGGGGAGCTGTTTTTT.

The genes are TRBV28 and TRBJ2-7; 9 positions agree with TRBD2. The CDR3 length is 13 residues. With 7 bases clipped from V and 2 bases from J, the junction kept 3 bases outside the gene matches. Germline lookup yields CDR1 MDHEN and CDR2 SYDVKM. The CDR3, as DNA: TGTGCCAGCACCCTAGCGGGGACCTACGAGCAGTACTTC. It yields the protein CASTLAGTYEQYF. The variable domain in full, completed from reference TRBV28 and TRBJ2-7, reads DVKVTQSSRYLVKRTGEKVFLECVQDMDHENMFWYRQDPGLGLRLIYFSYDVKMKEKGDIPEGYSVSREKKERFSLILESASTNQTSMYLCASTLAGTYEQYFGPGTRLTVT.

A remark on this clone: In the same sample, other DNA sequences code for this CDR3. The chain is built from TRBV28 and TRBJ2-5; the match to TRBD2 covers 10 bases. Germline values: CDR1 MDHEN, CDR2 SYDVKM. The CDR3 loop spans 15 amino acids. J gave up 3 bases and V 6 bases, and 7 bases lay outside the gene matches. CDR3 coding DNA: TGTGCCAGCAGCCCCCGGCTAGCGGGGGAAGAGACCCAGTACTTC. Encoded protein: CASSPRLAGEETQYF. The whole variable domain, remainder taken from reference TRBV28 and TRBJ2-5, is DVKVTQSSRYLVKRTGEKVFLECVQDMDHENMFWYRQDPGLGLRLIYFSYDVKMKEKGDIPEGYSVSREKKERFSLILESASTNQTSMYLCASSPRLAGEETQYFGPGTRLLVL.

This sequence joins TRBV7-8 and TRBJ2-2; 9 bases fit TRBD1. J was trimmed by 5 bases and V by 3 bases; bases with no gene match: 10. This CDR3 contains 17 residues. Germline V CDR1 and CDR2: SGHVS, FQNEAQ. The CDR3 here is CASSFTGGAWKTGELFF. Here the CDR3 DNA reads TGTGCCAGCAGCTTTACAGGGGGCGCGTGGAAAACCGGGGAGCTGTTTTTT. Full variable domain (remainder filled in from reference TRBV7-8 and TRBJ2-2): GAGVSQSPRYKVAKRGQDVALRCDPISGHVSLFWYQQALGQGPEFLTYFQNEAQLDKSGLPSDRFFAERPEGSVSTLKIQRTQQEDSAVYLCASSFTGGAWKTGELFFGEGSRLTVL.

Comments on this clone: Additional DNA sequences in this sample encode the identical CDR3. The chain links TRBV29-1 to TRBJ2-5, with 7 bases identical to TRBD2. V gave up 6 bases and J gave up 5 bases; unmatched junction bases: 0. The CDR3 covers 10 residues. CDR1 and CDR2 from the germline V gene are SQVTM and ANQGSEA. The DNA for the CDR3 is TGCAGCGTGGGGGGGGAGACCCAGTACTTC. It specifies CSVGGETQYF. Using reference TRBV29-1 and TRBJ2-5 for the parts outside the CDR3, the full variable domain is SAVISQKPSRDICQRGTSLTIQCQVDSQVTMMFWYRQQPGQSLTLIATANQGSEATYESGFVIDKFPISRPNLTFSTLTVSNMSPEDSSIYLCSVGGETQYFGPGTRLLVL.

The chain couples TRBV6-5 to TRBJ1-2, with D possibly being TRBD1 (6 bases). Trimming shortened V by 0 bases and J by 8 bases, and 19 bases separated the two germline ends. In germline, CDR1 is MNHEY, CDR2 SVGAGI. The CDR3 contains 16 residues. As DNA, the CDR3 is TGTGCCAGCAGTTACTCCCGACAGGCACCCCATCAGGGCTACACCTTC. Amino acids: CASSYSRQAPHQGYTF.

Details on this clone: The same CDR3 is also encoded by other DNA sequences in this sample. The chain recombines TRBV27 with TRBJ2-3; D call uncertain. V lost 5 bases, J lost 1 base, and 7 bases lay in between. This CDR3 contains 13 residues. CDR1 MNHEY and CDR2 SMNVEV come from the germline V gene (reference sequence). CDR3 nucleotide sequence: TGTGCCAGCAGTCTCGTGGGCACAGATACGCAGTATTTT. Protein product: CASSLVGTDTQYF.

The chain couples TRBV15 to TRBJ2-1; possible D gene TRBD2, 5 bases. Germline V CDR1 and CDR2: LNHNV, YYDKDF (reference sequence). This CDR3 comprises 14 residues. V gave up 5 bases and J gave up 2 bases, with 10 bases separating them. CDR3 sequence reads: CATSGGLAYNEQFF. CDR3 DNA sequence: TGTGCCACCAGCGGAGGTTTAGCCTACAATGAGCAGTTCTTC. Looking up the rest from reference TRBV15 and TRBJ2-1 gives the full variable domain: DAMVIQNPRYQVTQFGKPVTLSCSQTLNHNVMYWYQQKSSQAPKLLFHYYDKDFNNEADTPDNFQSRRPNTSFCFLDIRSPGLGDTAMYLCATSGGLAYNEQFFGPGTRLTVL.

This chain's CDR3 is CASSDRQGWNTGELFF. The CDR3 DNA follows: TGTGCCAGCAGCGACCGACAGGGCTGGAACACCGGGGAGCTGTTTTTT. V is TRBV21-1 and J is TRBJ2-2; the table's D call, TRBD1, has no DNA check behind it. TRBV21-1 is deemed a pseudogene. The CDR3 is made up of 16 amino acids.

The chain combines TRBV14 with TRBJ2-1, with TRBD2 matching 10 bases. Germline trimming cut 2 bases from V and 7 bases from J; bases unmatched to any gene: 5. The germline V gene has CDR1 SGHDN and CDR2 FVKESK. This CDR3 has 15 amino acids. The CDR3 region is CASSQLAGDSNEQFF. Written as DNA, the CDR3 is TGTGCCAGCAGCCAACTAGCGGGAGATTCTAATGAGCAGTTCTTC.

V and J are TRBV7-9 and TRBJ2-1; D uncertain. V lost 4 bases to trimming and J lost 2 bases, with 6 bases between them. Germline values: CDR1 SEHNR, CDR2 FQNEAQ (reference sequence). The CDR3 loop spans 13 amino acids. This CDR3 reads CASSSSTYNEQFF. In nucleotides, the CDR3 is TGTGCCAGCAGCTCTTCTACCTACAATGAGCAGTTCTTC. Filled out from reference TRBV7-9 and TRBJ2-1, the complete variable domain reads DTGVSQNPRHKITKRGQNVTFRCDPISEHNRLYWYRQTLGQGPEFLTYFQNEAQLEKSRLLSDRFSAERPKGSFSTLEIQRTEQGDSAMYLCASSSSTYNEQFFGPGTRLTVL.

As regards this clone: The sample has other DNA sequences that encode this CDR3 too. The V and J genes are TRBV11-2 and TRBJ2-1; 7 bases line up with TRBD2. The CDR3 has 13 amino acids. The V gene end was trimmed by 4 bases and the J gene end by 6 bases; junction bases not matched to a gene: 3. Germline V CDR1 and CDR2: SGHAT, FQNNGV. The CDR3 DNA sequence: TGTGCCAGCAGCTCCTGGACTAGCAATGAGCAGTTCTTC. Its protein is CASSSWTSNEQFF.

The gene calls are TRBV5-1 and TRBJ2-3; D unclear. The V gene's germline CDR1 is SGHRS and CDR2 YFSETQ. This CDR3 spans 14 amino acids. V was shortened by 1 base and J by 0 bases, with 6 bases between the two germline ends. CDR3 coding DNA: TGCGCCAGCAGCTTGACCTCTAGCACAGATACGCAGTATTTT. As protein: CASSLTSSTDTQYF.